A selection of T cell receptor beta chains follows, all from one sample in a study of T cells in Graves' hyperthyroidism and ophthalmopathy. TCRdb reprocessed the multiplex PCR reads with MiXCR, giving one entry per CDR3 protein. The sample holds about 320,000 distinct CDR3 sequences, roughly 15% seen once. The material sequenced was blood. All receptors come from a man aged 25-40 years with Graves' hyperthyroidism. Each CDR3 is given with its conserved first and last residue. A D gene is named only where the DNA matches it firmly. Only part of the rows carry a size: once, few, many, or a class if the clone is expanded.

D: .
length: 12
J: TRBJ2-1
size: many
V: TRBV28
DNA: TGTGCCAGCAGTTTGAGTAGCATGAGGCAGTTCTTC
CDR3: CASSLSSMRQFF

D: .
length: 13
J: TRBJ1-1
size: many
V: TRBV7-2
DNA: TGTGCCAGCAGCCCTCCGGCGCGGACTGAAGCTTTCTTT
CDR3: CASSPPARTEAFF

D: TRBD1
length: 16
J: TRBJ1-4
size: few
V: TRBV6-1
DNA: TGTGCCAGCAGTCCCCTGACCGGGACAGAAGTTGAAAAACTGTTTTTT
CDR3: CASSPLTGTEVEKLFF

D: .
length: 12
J: TRBJ2-2
size: .
V: TRBV29-1
DNA: TGCAGCGTTCGGGCGGACGGCGGGGAGCTGTTTTTT
CDR3: CSVRADGGELFF

D: TRBD1
length: 12
J: TRBJ2-7
size: .
V: TRBV12-3/TRBV12-4
DNA: TGTGCCAGCGGACAGGTTGTAGTCGAGCAGTACTTC
CDR3: CASGQVVVEQYF

D: .
length: 15
J: TRBJ1-1
size: .
V: TRBV9
DNA: TGTGCCAGCAGCGCCTGGGACGGGGCCTTTGGAGAAGCTTTCTTT
CDR3: CASSAWDGAFGEAFF

D: .
length: 15
J: TRBJ2-5
size: many
V: TRBV18
DNA: TGTGCCAGCTCATATTCGACGGGCGAACGAGGGACCCAGTACTTC
CDR3: CASSYSTGERGTQYF

D: .
length: 17
J: TRBJ2-5
size: few
V: TRBV20-1
DNA: TGCAGTGCTAGAGATCCAGGAGGGGTAGGCTCCTCGGAGACCCAGTACTTC
CDR3: CSARDPGGVGSSETQYF

D: .
length: 14
J: TRBJ1-5
size: .
V: TRBV24-1
DNA: TGTGCCACCAGTGAGAGTAATAGCAATCAGCCCCAGCATTTT
CDR3: CATSESNSNQPQHF

D: .
length: 13
J: TRBJ2-2
size: many
V: TRBV2
DNA: TGTGCCAGCAAAGTGGTCCAGGGCGGGGAGCTGTTTTTT
CDR3: CASKVVQGGELFF

D: TRBD1
length: 13
J: TRBJ2-3
size: .
V: TRBV5-4
DNA: TGTGCCAGCACCTGGGACAGGACAGATACGCAGTATTTT
CDR3: CASTWDRTDTQYF

D: TRBD1
length: 14
J: TRBJ2-3
size: many
V: TRBV7-9
DNA: TGTGCCAGCAGCTTTGGACAGGGCGGGAATACGCAGTATTTT
CDR3: CASSFGQGGNTQYF

D: TRBD2
length: 16
J: TRBJ2-1
size: many
V: TRBV5-5
DNA: TGTGCCAGCAGCCGAAGACCGGCTAGCGGGAGGAGGGAGCAGTTCTTC
CDR3: CASSRRPASGRREQFF

D: TRBD2
length: 15
J: TRBJ2-1
size: few
V: TRBV20-1
DNA: TGCAGTGCTAGAAATGCGGCTAGCGGGAGCGATGAGCAGTTCTTC
CDR3: CSARNAASGSDEQFF

D: .
length: 12
J: TRBJ2-2
size: .
V: TRBV29-1
DNA: TGCAGCGTTTCAGGGGACACCGGGGAGCTGTTTTTT
CDR3: CSVSGDTGELFF

D: TRBD2
length: 14
J: TRBJ2-3
size: few
V: TRBV5-1
DNA: TGCGCCACCAATAGCGGGACTCCTTCAGATACGCAGTATTTT
CDR3: CATNSGTPSDTQYF

D: .
length: 14
J: TRBJ1-4
size: .
V: TRBV6-1
DNA: TGTGCCAGCGCATTTCTCGGGGATAATGAAAAACTGTTTTTT
CDR3: CASAFLGDNEKLFF

D: .
length: 14
J: TRBJ2-5
size: .
V: TRBV13
DNA: TGTGCCAGCAGCCCAAGTGAGTTCCAAGAGACCCAGTACTTC
CDR3: CASSPSEFQETQYF

D: .
length: 13
J: TRBJ2-3
size: many
V: TRBV7-3
DNA: TGTGCCAGCAGCTCTCCTCCGGCAGATACGCAGTATTTT
CDR3: CASSSPPADTQYF

D: .
length: 16
J: TRBJ2-6
size: .
V: TRBV7-3
DNA: TGTGCCAGCAGCTTAAACAGCGACTCTGGGGCCAACGTCCTGACTTTC
CDR3: CASSLNSDSGANVLTF

D: .
length: 15
J: TRBJ1-1
size: .
V: TRBV5-4
DNA: TGTGCCAGCAGCAGGGGGACGGACGTTAACACTGAAGCTTTCTTT
CDR3: CASSRGTDVNTEAFF

D: TRBD2
length: 16
J: TRBJ2-5
size: few
V: TRBV4-2
DNA: TGTGCCAGCAGCCAAGATCCCGCGGGAGGCCAAGAGACCCAGTACTTC
CDR3: CASSQDPAGGQETQYF

D: TRBD2
length: 18
J: TRBJ2-1
size: .
V: TRBV2
DNA: TGTGCCAGCAGCGGATATCGCGGGACTAGCGGAGCGATATGGGAGCAGTTCTTC
CDR3: CASSGYRGTSGAIWEQFF

D: .
length: 13
J: TRBJ2-7
size: many
V: TRBV3-1
DNA: TGTGCCAGCAGCCAATCTTACGGCTACGAGCAGTACTTC
CDR3: CASSQSYGYEQYF

D: .
length: 13
J: TRBJ2-5
size: .
V: TRBV6-1
DNA: TGTGCCAGCAGCCTACGGAGGTACGAGACCCAGTACTTC
CDR3: CASSLRRYETQYF

D: TRBD2
length: 14
J: TRBJ2-5
size: .
V: TRBV2
DNA: TGTGCCAGCAGGGCGGGACTAGCGGGGGAGACCCAGTACTTC
CDR3: CASRAGLAGETQYF

D: TRBD2
length: 16
J: TRBJ2-5
size: .
V: TRBV15
DNA: TGTGCCACCAGCTCCTATATGACTAGCGGGAGGGAGACCCAGTACTTC
CDR3: CATSSYMTSGRETQYF

D: .
length: 15
J: TRBJ2-5
size: .
V: TRBV15
DNA: TGTGCCACCAGCAGAGTCCCTTTGATACAAGAGACCCAGTACTTC
CDR3: CATSRVPLIQETQYF

D: .
length: 14
J: TRBJ2-1
size: .
V: TRBV19
DNA: TGTGCCAGTAGTATATCTGGGCTCGACAATGAGCAGTTCTTC
CDR3: CASSISGLDNEQFF

D: TRBD1
length: 15
J: TRBJ2-3
size: many
V: TRBV27
DNA: TGTGCCAGCAGTTTGAGGGACAGTCTCACAGATACGCAGTATTTT
CDR3: CASSLRDSLTDTQYF

D: TRBD1
length: 16
J: TRBJ1-5
size: many
V: TRBV27
DNA: TGTGCCAGCAGTTTGTTTGGGACAGGGCCCAATCAGCCCCAGCATTTT
CDR3: CASSLFGTGPNQPQHF

D: TRBD2
length: 16
J: TRBJ2-7
size: .
V: TRBV19
DNA: TGTGCCAGTAGTCGGTCTGGGGGGGGGAGCTCCTACGAGCAGTACTTC
CDR3: CASSRSGGGSSYEQYF

D: .
length: 14
J: TRBJ1-5
size: many
V: TRBV7-8
DNA: TGTGCCAGCAGCTTTGGGGCCAACCATTTTGCCCAGCATTTT
CDR3: CASSFGANHFAQHF

D: TRBD1
length: 13
J: TRBJ2-7
size: many
V: TRBV6-1
DNA: TGTGCCAGCAGGTACAGGGGGTCCTACGAGCAGTACTTC
CDR3: CASRYRGSYEQYF

D: TRBD1
length: 15
J: TRBJ1-5
size: few
V: TRBV20-1
DNA: TGCAGTGCTAGACCACCGGGACAGCCGAATCAGCCCCAGCATTTT
CDR3: CSARPPGQPNQPQHF

D: TRBD1
length: 15
J: TRBJ2-7
size: .
V: TRBV27
DNA: TGTGCCAGCAGTCTGCTCGGACAGGGGAGGTATGAGCAGTACTTC
CDR3: CASSLLGQGRYEQYF